Listed here is a single T cell receptor beta chain. Germline V CDR1 and CDR2: SGHRS, YFSETQ. This CDR3 region has 13 residues. V gave up 7 bases and J gave up 1 base, with 11 bases separating them. This entry belongs to a study of blood T cell repertoires in COVID-19. Study background: There were acute and convalescent COVID-19 samples, and they came from the United States, Italy and Spain.

Authors' processing steps: Amplified reference gene primers provided the basis for estimating nucleated cell counts. TCRdb's copy holds only in-frame clones and misses some; the assay was immunoSEQ multiplex PCR. The D gene and trimming were derived from the DNA, and the V and J assignments and clone size from that table. Of about 220,000 clones listed, 82% were seen once; the top ten hold approximately 4%. The chain employs TRBV5-1 and TRBJ1-1; D unclear. The TCR was taken from a woman older than 75 with acute or convalescent COVID-19. Sequencing input: peripheral blood. Here the CDR3 DNA reads TGCGCCAGCTCCCAAATGGCGAACACTGAAGCTTTCTTT. This encodes CASSQMANTEAFF. The whole variable domain, filled in from reference TRBV5-1 and TRBJ1-1, reads KAGVTQTPRYLIKTRGQQVTLSCSPISGHRSVSWYQQTPGQGLQFLFEYFSETQRNKGNFPGRFSGRQFSNSRSEMNVSTLELGDSALYLCASSQMANTEAFFGQGTRLTVV.